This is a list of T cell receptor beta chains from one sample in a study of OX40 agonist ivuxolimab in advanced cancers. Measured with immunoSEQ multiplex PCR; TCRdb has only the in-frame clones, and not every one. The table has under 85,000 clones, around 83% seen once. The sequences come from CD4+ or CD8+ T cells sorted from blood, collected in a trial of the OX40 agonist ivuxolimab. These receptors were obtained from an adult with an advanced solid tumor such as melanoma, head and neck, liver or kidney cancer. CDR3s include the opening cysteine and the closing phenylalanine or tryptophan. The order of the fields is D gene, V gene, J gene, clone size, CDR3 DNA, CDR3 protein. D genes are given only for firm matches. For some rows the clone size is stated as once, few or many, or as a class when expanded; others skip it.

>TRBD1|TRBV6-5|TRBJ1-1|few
TGTGCCAGCAGTGGCGACAGGGGTGTCACTGAAGCTTTCTTT
CASSGDRGVTEAFF
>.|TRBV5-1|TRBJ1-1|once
TGCGCCAGCAGCCCGATTGGGGGACAATCGAACACTGAAGCTTTCTTT
CASSPIGGQSNTEAFF
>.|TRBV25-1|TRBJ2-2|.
TGTGCCAGCAGTGCTGGGGCCCGGAACACCGGGGAGCTGTTTTTT
CASSAGARNTGELFF
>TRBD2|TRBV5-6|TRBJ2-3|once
TGTGCCAGCAGCCCCGGGACTAGCGTGGCCACAGGTACGCAGTATTTT
CASSPGTSVATGTQYF
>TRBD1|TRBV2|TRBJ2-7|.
TGTGCCAGCAGTGGCGACAGGGGGCTGTACGAGCAGTACTTC
CASSGDRGLYEQYF
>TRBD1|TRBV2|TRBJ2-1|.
TGTGCCAGCAGGAGGGACAGTAGGACCTACAATGAGCAGTTCTTC
CASRRDSRTYNEQFF
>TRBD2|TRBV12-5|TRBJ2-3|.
TGTGCTAGTGGTTTTAAGTCCGGACTAGCGGGAGGGCCAGCCACAGATACGCAGTATTTT
CASGFKSGLAGGPATDTQYF
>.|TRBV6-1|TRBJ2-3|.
TGTGCCAGCAGTGATTCTACAGGATCCACAGATACGCAGTATTTT
CASSDSTGSTDTQYF
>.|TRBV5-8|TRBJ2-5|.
TGTGCCAGCAGTCTTGGAGTTGGTGGGGTCCAAGAGACCCAGTACTTC
CASSLGVGGVQETQYF
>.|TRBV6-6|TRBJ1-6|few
TGTGCCAGCAGAGGGGGACTAAATTCACCCCTCCACTTT
CASRGGLNSPLHF
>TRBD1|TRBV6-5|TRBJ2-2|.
TGTGCCAGCAGTTACTCGCGAGGGGGCCACACCGGGGAGCTGTTTTTT
CASSYSRGGHTGELFF
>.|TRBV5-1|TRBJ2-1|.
TGCGCCAGCAGCGGCGGCGGCGGGACCTCCTACAATGAGCAGTTCTTC
CASSGGGGTSYNEQFF
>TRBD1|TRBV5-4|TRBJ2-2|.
TGTGCCAGCAGCCCTTATAGGGGGCGGGCCAACACCGGGGAGCTGTTTTTT
CASSPYRGRANTGELFF
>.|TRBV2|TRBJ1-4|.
TGTGCCAGCAGAGAACAGGTGTCTAATGAAAAACTGTTTTTT
CASREQVSNEKLFF
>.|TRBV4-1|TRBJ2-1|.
TGCGCCAGCAGCCTCACTCCCGGGGGCTCCTACAATGAGCAGTTCTTC
CASSLTPGGSYNEQFF
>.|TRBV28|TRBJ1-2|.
TGTGCCAGCAGTCCCGGGTTTGGCTACACCTTC
CASSPGFGYTF
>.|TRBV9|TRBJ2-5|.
TGTGCCAGCAGCGTAGTCCCTCGTGGGGAGACCCAGTACTTC
CASSVVPRGETQYF
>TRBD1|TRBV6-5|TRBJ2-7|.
TGTGCCAGCACTATAGTCCAACAGGGGACCTACGAGCAGTACTTC
CASTIVQQGTYEQYF
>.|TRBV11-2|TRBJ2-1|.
TGTGCCAGCACGGGACACTGGGTTAATGAGCAGTTCTTC
CASTGHWVNEQFF
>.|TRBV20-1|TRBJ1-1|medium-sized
TGCAGTGCTCGGACGGACACTGAAGCTTTCTTT
CSARTDTEAFF
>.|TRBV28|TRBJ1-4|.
TGTGCCAGCAGTTTTGAACAGGGTCTCGGTAATGAAAAACTGTTTTTT
CASSFEQGLGNEKLFF
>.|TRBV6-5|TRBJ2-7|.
TGTGCCAGCAGTGCCGGACAAGGGGGATACGAGCAGTACTTC
CASSAGQGGYEQYF
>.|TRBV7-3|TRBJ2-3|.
TGTGCCAGCAGCTTGGACAGCACAGATACGCAGTATTTT
CASSLDSTDTQYF